The 2 T cell receptor beta chains below come from one sample, sequenced in a study of tumor-infiltrating lymphocytes in localized non-small cell lung cancer. TCRdb's copy holds only in-frame clones and misses some; the assay was immunoSEQ multiplex PCR. The repertoire holds a few thousand clones, with 81% as singletons. The sample comprised lung tumor tissue. The origin of the receptors is a human donor with non-small cell lung cancer.

The DNA for the CDR3 is TGCAGCGCCTACAGGGGAGGCTACAATGAGCAGTTCTTC. Translated: CSAYRGGYNEQFF. The chain is built from TRBV29-1 and TRBJ2-1; maybe TRBD1 (7 bases). The length of the CDR3 is 13 residues. Germline CDR1 is SQVTM and CDR2 is ANQGSEA. V was shortened by 7 bases and J by 3 bases, with 13 bases between the two germline ends.

J is TRBJ1-5 and V is TRBV5-1, with 7 bases fitting TRBD1. Germline loops: CDR1 SGHRS, CDR2 YFSETQ. The CDR3 has 14 residues. V gave up 0 bases and J gave up 13 bases; unmatched junction bases: 10. CDR3 sequence reads: CASSLGNDRDSQHF. CDR3 nucleotide sequence: TGCGCCAGCAGCTTGGGGAACGACCGGGACAGTCAGCATTTT. Looking up the rest from reference TRBV5-1 and TRBJ1-5 gives the full variable domain: KAGVTQTPRYLIKTRGQQVTLSCSPISGHRSVSWYQQTPGQGLQFLFEYFSETQRNKGNFPGRFSGRQFSNSRSEMNVSTLELGDSALYLCASSLGNDRDSQHFGDGTRLSIL.